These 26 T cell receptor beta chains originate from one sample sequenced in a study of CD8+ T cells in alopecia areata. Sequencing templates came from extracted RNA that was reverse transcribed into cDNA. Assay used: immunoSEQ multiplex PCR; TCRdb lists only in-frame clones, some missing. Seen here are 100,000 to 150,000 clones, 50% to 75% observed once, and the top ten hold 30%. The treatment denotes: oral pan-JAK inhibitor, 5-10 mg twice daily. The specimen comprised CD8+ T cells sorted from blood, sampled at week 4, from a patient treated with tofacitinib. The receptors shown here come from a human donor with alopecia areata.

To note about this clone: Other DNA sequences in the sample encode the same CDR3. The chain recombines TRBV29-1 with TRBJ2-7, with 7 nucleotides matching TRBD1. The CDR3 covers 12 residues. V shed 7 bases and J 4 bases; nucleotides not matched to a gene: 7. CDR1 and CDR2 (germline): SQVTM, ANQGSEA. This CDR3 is CSARTGGYEQYF. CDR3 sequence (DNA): TGCAGCGCTCGGACAGGAGGTTACGAGCAGTACTTC.

The DNA of the CDR3 is TGTGCCAGCAGTCCTGTGGGGGAATCCTACAATGAGCAGTTCTTC. Its protein is CASSPVGESYNEQFF. The chain combines TRBV7-9 with TRBJ2-1; either TRBD1 or TRBD2 may supply D (5 bases each). Trimming cost V 6 bases and J 1 base, with 13 bases left between them. Looked up from germline, CDR1 is SEHNR and CDR2 is FQNEAQ (reference sequence). The CDR3 is made up of 15 amino acids. The entire variable domain, with the rest obtained from reference TRBV7-9 and TRBJ2-1, is as follows: DTGVSQNPRHKITKRGQNVTFRCDPISEHNRLYWYRQTLGQGPEFLTYFQNEAQLEKSRLLSDRFSAERPKGSFSTLEIQRTEQGDSAMYLCASSPVGESYNEQFFGPGTRLTVL.

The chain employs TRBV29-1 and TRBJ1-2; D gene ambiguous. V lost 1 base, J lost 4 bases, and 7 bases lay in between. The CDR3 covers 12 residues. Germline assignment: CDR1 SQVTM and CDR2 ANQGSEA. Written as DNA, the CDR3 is TGCAGCGTTGAAGGGTCAGGCTATGGCTACACCTTC. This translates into CSVEGSGYGYTF. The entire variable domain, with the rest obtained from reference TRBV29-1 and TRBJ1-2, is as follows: SAVISQKPSRDICQRGTSLTIQCQVDSQVTMMFWYRQQPGQSLTLIATANQGSEATYESGFVIDKFPISRPNLTFSTLTVSNMSPEDSSIYLCSVEGSGYGYTFGSGTRLTVV.

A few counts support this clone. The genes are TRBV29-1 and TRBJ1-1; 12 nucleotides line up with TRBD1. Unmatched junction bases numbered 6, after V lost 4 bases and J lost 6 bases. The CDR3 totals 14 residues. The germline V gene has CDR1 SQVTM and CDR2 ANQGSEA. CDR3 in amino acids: CSVAAGTGGPEAFF. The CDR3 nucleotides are TGCAGCGTTGCGGCCGGGACAGGGGGCCCTGAAGCTTTCTTT.

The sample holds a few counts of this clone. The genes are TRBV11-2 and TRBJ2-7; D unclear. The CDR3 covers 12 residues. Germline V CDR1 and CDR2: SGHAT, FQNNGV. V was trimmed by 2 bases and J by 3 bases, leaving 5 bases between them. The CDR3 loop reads CASSLTNYEQYF. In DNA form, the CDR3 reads TGTGCCAGCAGCTTAACGAACTACGAGCAGTACTTC.

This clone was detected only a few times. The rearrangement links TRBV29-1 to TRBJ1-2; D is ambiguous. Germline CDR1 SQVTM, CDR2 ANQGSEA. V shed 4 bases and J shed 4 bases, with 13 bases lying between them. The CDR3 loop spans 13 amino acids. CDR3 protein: CSVGGRSTYGYTF. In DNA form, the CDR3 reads TGCAGCGTTGGCGGCAGAAGTACCTATGGCTACACCTTC. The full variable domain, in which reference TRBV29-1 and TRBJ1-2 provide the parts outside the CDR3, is SAVISQKPSRDICQRGTSLTIQCQVDSQVTMMFWYRQQPGQSLTLIATANQGSEATYESGFVIDKFPISRPNLTFSTLTVSNMSPEDSSIYLCSVGGRSTYGYTFGSGTRLTVV.

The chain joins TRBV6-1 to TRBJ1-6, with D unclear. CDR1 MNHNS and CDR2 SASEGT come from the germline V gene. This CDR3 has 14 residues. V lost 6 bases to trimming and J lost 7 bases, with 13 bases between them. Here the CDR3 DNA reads TGTGCCAGCAGCCGCACCGCAGAGAATTCACCCCTCCACTTT. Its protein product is CASSRTAENSPLHF.

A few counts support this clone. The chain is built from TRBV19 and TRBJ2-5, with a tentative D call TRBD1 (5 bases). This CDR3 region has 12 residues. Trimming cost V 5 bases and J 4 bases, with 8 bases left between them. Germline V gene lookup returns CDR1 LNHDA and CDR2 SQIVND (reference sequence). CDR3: CASSEDRETQYF. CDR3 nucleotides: TGTGCCAGTAGTGAAGACAGAGAGACCCAGTACTTC.

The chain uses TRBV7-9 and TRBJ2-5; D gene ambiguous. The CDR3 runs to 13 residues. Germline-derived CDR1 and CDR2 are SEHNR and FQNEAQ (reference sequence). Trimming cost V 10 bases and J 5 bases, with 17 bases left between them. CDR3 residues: CATPTPTEETQYF. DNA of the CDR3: TGTGCCACCCCGACCCCGACCGAGGAGACCCAGTACTTC.

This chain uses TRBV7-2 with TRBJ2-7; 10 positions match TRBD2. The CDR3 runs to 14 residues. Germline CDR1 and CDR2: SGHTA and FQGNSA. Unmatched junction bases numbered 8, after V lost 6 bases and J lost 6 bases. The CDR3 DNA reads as TGTGCCAGCAGTCTACCGGGACTAGCGCCCGAGCAGTACTTC. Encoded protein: CASSLPGLAPEQYF. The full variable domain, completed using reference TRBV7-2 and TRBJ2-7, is GAGVSQSPSNKVTEKGKDVELRCDPISGHTALYWYRQSLGQGLEFLIYFQGNSAPDKSGLPSDRFSAERTGGSVSTLTIQRTQQEDSAVYLCASSLPGLAPEQYFGPGTRLTVT.

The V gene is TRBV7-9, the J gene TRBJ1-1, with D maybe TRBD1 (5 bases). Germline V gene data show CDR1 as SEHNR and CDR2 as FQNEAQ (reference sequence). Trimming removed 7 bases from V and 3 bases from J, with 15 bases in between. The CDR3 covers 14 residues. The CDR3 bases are TGTGCCAGCACGGGGGAGAGGGGTTACACTGAAGCTTTCTTT. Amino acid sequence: CASTGERGYTEAFF.

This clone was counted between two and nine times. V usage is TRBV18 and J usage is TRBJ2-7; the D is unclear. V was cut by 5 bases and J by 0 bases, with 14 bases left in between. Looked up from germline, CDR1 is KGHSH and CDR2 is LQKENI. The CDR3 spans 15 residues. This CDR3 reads CASSIVPGSSYEQYF. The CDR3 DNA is TGTGCCAGCTCAATAGTGCCAGGCAGCTCCTACGAGCAGTACTTC.

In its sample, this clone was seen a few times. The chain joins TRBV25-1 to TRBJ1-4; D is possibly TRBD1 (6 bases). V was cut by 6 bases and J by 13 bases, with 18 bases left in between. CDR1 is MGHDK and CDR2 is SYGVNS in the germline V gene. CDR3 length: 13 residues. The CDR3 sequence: CASSQQGRTRLFF. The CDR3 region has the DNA TGTGCCAGCAGCCAACAGGGTAGGACAAGACTGTTTTTT.

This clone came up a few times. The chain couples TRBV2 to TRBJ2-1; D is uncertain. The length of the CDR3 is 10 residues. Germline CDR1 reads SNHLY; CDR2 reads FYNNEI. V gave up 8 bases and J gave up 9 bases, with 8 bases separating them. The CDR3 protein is CASVVREQFF. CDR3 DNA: TGTGCCAGCGTCGTGCGTGAGCAGTTCTTC.

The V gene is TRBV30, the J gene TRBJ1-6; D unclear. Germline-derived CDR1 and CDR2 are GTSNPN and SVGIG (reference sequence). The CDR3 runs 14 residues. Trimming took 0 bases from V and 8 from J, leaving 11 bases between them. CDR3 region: CAWSVIQWYSPLHF. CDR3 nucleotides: TGTGCCTGGAGTGTAATTCAGTGGTATTCACCCCTCCACTTT.

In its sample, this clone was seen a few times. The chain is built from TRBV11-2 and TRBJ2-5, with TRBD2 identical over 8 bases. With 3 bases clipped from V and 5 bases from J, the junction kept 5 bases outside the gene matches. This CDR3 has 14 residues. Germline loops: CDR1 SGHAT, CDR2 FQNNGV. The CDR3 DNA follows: TGTGCCAGCAGCTTTGGCGGGGGGCCGGAGACCCAGTACTTC. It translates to CASSFGGGPETQYF.

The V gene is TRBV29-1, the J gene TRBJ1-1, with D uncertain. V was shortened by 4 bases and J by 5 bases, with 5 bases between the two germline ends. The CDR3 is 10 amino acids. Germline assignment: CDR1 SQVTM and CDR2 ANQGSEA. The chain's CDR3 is CSVVETEAFF. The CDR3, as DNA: TGCAGCGTTGTGGAGACTGAAGCTTTCTTT.

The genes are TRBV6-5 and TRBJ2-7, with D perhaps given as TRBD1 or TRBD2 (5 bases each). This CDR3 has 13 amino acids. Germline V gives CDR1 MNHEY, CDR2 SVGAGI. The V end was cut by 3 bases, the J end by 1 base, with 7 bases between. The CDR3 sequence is CASSYGGSYEQYF. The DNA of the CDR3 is TGTGCCAGCAGTTATGGGGGATCCTACGAGCAGTACTTC.

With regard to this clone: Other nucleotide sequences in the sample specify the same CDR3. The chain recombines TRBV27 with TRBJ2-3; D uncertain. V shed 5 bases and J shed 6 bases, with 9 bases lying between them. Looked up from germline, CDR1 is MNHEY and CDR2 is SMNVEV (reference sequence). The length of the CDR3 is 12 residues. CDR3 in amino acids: CASSLLGDTQYF. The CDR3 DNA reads TGTGCCAGCAGTCTACTCGGTGATACGCAGTATTTT.

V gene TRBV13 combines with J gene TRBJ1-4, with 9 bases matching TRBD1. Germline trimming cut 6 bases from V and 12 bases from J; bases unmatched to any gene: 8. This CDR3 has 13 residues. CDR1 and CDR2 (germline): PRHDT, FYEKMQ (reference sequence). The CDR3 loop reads CASSGTGQTELFF. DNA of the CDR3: TGTGCCAGCAGTGGGACAGGGCAGACTGAACTGTTTTTT.

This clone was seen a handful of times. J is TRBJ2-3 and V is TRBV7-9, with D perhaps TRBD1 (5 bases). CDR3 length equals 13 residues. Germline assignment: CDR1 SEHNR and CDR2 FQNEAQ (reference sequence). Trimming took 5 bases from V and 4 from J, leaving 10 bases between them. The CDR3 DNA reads TGTGCCAGCAGCCGACAGATGGCAGATACGCAGTATTTT. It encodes CASSRQMADTQYF. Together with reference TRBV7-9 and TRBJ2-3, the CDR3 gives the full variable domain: DTGVSQNPRHKITKRGQNVTFRCDPISEHNRLYWYRQTLGQGPEFLTYFQNEAQLEKSRLLSDRFSAERPKGSFSTLEIQRTEQGDSAMYLCASSRQMADTQYFGPGTRLTVL.

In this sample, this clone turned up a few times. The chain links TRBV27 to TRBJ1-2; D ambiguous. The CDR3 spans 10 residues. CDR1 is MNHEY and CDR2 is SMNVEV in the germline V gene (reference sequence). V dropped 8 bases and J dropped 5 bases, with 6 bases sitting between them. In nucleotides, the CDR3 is TGTGCCAGCCGACCTTATGGCTACACCTTC. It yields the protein CASRPYGYTF.

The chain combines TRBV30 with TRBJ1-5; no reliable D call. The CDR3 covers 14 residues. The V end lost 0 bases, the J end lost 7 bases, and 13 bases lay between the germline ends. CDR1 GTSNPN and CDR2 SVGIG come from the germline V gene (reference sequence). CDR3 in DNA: TGTGCCTGGAGTGTTCGGCCGAATCCACAGCCCCAGCATTTT. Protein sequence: CAWSVRPNPQPQHF.

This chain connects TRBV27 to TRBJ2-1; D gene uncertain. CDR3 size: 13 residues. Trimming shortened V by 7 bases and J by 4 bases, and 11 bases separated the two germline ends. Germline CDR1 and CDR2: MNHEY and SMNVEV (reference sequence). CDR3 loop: CASTSSLYNEQFF. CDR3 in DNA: TGTGCCAGCACCTCCAGTCTATACAATGAGCAGTTCTTC.

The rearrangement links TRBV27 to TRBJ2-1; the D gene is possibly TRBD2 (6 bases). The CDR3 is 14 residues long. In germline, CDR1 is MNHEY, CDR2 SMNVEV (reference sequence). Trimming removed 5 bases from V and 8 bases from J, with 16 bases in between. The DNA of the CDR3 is TGTGCCAGCAGTCCCAACGTCCGCGGGGATGAGCAGTTCTTC. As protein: CASSPNVRGDEQFF.

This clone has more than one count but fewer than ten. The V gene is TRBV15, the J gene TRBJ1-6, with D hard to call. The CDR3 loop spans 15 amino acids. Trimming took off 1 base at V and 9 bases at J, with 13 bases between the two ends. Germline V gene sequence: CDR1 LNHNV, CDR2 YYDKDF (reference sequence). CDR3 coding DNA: TGTGCCACCAGCAGAGTGCAGGCGGGTGCTTCACCCCTCCACTTT. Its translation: CATSRVQAGASPLHF.